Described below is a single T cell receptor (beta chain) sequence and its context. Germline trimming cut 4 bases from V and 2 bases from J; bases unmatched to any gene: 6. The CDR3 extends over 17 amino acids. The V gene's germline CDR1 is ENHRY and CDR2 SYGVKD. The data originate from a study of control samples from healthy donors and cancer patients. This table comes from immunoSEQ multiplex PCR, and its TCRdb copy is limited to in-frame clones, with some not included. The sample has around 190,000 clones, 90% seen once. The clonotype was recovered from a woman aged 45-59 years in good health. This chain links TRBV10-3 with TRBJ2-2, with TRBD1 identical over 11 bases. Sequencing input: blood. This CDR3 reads CAISVQDRGPNTGELFF. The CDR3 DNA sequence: TGTGCCATCAGTGTCCAGGACAGGGGGCCTAACACCGGGGAGCTGTTTTTT.